This note documents a single T cell receptor beta chain sequence. This clonotype showed up just a few times. Its antigen is still unknown. No base-level quality is on record; no much larger clone is a single base apart. The source of the sample is a study of blood T cells in healthy people across ages (dated by TCRdb to about 2015). Looking at the study overall: Template switching captured roughly one uniquely barcoded TCR beta cDNA molecule per two T cells in model experiments. To avoid experimental bias, donors of different ages were spread randomly across the sequencing lanes. Using the same blood draw, the study looked at two additional independent replicas of 1 million unique cDNA reads for two donors, one aged 18 to 30 and the other aged 80 or older. The donors were split into four age groups: young (average 16 years), middle-aged (39), aged (roughly 65) and long-lived (under 85). Using deep sequencing normalized with unique cDNA molecular identifiers, the study measured how TCR beta repertoire diversity changes with age.

The receptor library was made with 5' RACE. The data were produced on an Illumina HiSeq 2500. A second PCR of roughly 7 to 11 cycles was performed with a sample-barcoded 5' primer and a J-beta primer mix. A template-switch 5' adaptor carrying 12 random nucleotides introduced a unique molecular identifier onto each TCR beta cDNA molecule. At least 2.5 million CDR3-containing paired-end reads were obtained from each sample. First-strand cDNA synthesis was performed from all RNA using the Mint cDNA synthesis kit, with priming by a TRBC-specific oligonucleotide. All cDNA was treated with uracil-DNA glycosylase and then went through a first 18-cycle PCR with the universal primers M1SS and BC2_uni_R. As for the original processing: Normalization of each sample was performed by random selection of 1 million high-quality reads, each carrying a distinct molecular identifier. Instead of being binned into consensus sequences, reads with shared molecular identifiers were discarded. CDR3 identification, clonotype clustering and error correction used MiTCR with a Q25 quality threshold and the strictest error-elimination algorithm. A nonparametric unseen species model using Euler transformation provided a lower-bound estimate of total TCR beta diversity. The public reads were reprocessed in TCRdb via fastp at Q25 and MiXCR, keeping in-frame beta chains. Every distinct CDR3 protein forms one entry, paired with its most common genes and DNA. These V and J calls originate from TCRdb's pipeline instead of the authors' own analysis. This sample gives roughly 1.5 million distinct CDR3 sequences in total; around 40% of them show up just once. The top ten clones comprise under 5% of the sample.

Points the paper makes about the study in general: Estimates of total diversity from one million sequenced T cells were regarded as lower bounds and underestimates. A strong correlation was found between observed TCR beta diversity and the percentage of naive T cells measured by flow cytometry. As age increased, observed TCR beta diversity per million T cells dropped in a roughly linear way, and a significant reduction was already evident by age 40. Since profiling was done on bulk unsorted PBMCs, naive and antigen-experienced compartments could not be conclusively compared. Donor CMV infection status was unknown, potentially confounding age-related changes in expanded clonotypes. Compared with the aged group, the long-lived group had more naive CD4+ T cells, fewer expanded clones and increased TCR diversity, a pattern suggesting age selection.

The approximately 41 donors, aged about 6 to 100 years, were systemically healthy Caucasian individuals from Russia. Each donor gave roughly 11 milliliters of peripheral blood, drawn into EDTA-treated Vacutainer tubes. PBMCs were isolated by Ficoll-Paque density-gradient centrifugation, with at least 7 million obtained per sample. Total RNA was extracted from PBMCs with Trizol reagent, with at least 5.5 micrograms obtained per sample. For every donor, flow cytometry on a PBMC aliquot measured the percentage of naive CD45RAhigh/CD27high T cells. The clonotype comes from a woman younger than 30 in good health. The source material was blood.

Read as DNA, the sequence is TGTGCCAGCCGGGAGCGGCTAGCGGGGGGTAATGAGCAGTTCTTC. Its protein is CASRERLAGGNEQFF. The chain joins TRBV2 to TRBJ2-1; 11 nucleotides in the junction match TRBD2. The germline V gene encodes CDR1 SNHLY and CDR2 FYNNEI. The CDR3 runs 15 amino acids, cysteine and phenylalanine included. Only the CDR3 region is kept as DNA, spanning 45 bases read in frame from base 1. After removal of 8 bases from V and 7 bases from J, the junction retains 10 bases not matched to a gene.